The 15 T cell receptor beta chains below come from one sample, sequenced in a study of CD8+ T cells in alopecia areata. CD4, CD8alpha, NKG2D, NKG2ACE and other markers guided sorting of pooled cutaneous lymph node cells. Extraction of RNA preceded its reverse transcription into cDNA, which served as the sequencing template. Profiling relied on immunoSEQ multiplex PCR, and the TCRdb table lists in-frame clones only, not all of them. The sample includes 250,000 or so clones, none of them occurring once. Sample: CD4+ T cells sorted from a lymph node. Source of these receptors: a C3H/HeJ mouse with alopecia areata. MHC haplotype of the mouse line: H2-k.

Points on this clone: Genes and germline come from the mouse. The read ends 4 residues early relative to the CDR3; the germline J gene fills the gap. The same CDR3 arises from other DNA sequences in this sample as well. The chain recombines TRBV19 with TRBJ2-2, with a possible D match to TRBD1 (7 bases). V was clipped by 1 base and J by 1 base, with 8 bases between them. Per germline, CDR1 FNHDT and CDR2 SITEND (reference sequence). The CDR3 spans 15 residues. CDR3: CASSIQGGNTGQLYF. The DNA read from the CDR3 is TGTGCCAGCAGTATACAGGGGGGAAACACCGGG.

A word on this clone: Mouse names are used for the genes. From the germline J gene comes the end of the CDR3, since the read stops 4 residues before it. The chain is built from TRBV13-3 and TRBJ2-2, with TRBD1 identical over 11 bases. The junction had 1 base not matched to a gene; V was cut back by 6 bases and J by 6 bases. The CDR3 sequence is 13 residues long. Germline CDR1 NNHDY, CDR2 SYVADS. The part of the CDR3 DNA that was read is TGTGCCAGCATGGGACAGGGGGCCGGG. Its translation is CASMGQGAG. The complete CDR3 reads CASMGQGAGQLYF.

In regard to this clone: Mouse names are used for the genes. The sequence runs out 4 residues before the end of the CDR3; the remainder is reconstructed from the germline J gene. The chain couples TRBV1 to TRBJ2-7, with TRBD1 matching 9 bases. This CDR3 is 12 amino acids long. Germline-derived CDR1 and CDR2 are NSQYPW and LRSPGD (reference sequence). CDR3 in amino acids: CTCSGDRDEQYF. CDR3 bases read: TGCACCTGCAGTGGGGACAGGGAT.

As to this clone: The genes and germline here are from mouse. Coverage ceases 3 residues before the CDR3 finishes, and the germline J gene fills in the end. Other nucleotide sequences from this sample produce the same CDR3. The V call is TRBV19, the J call TRBJ1-6; D ambiguous. TRBJ1-6 is marked as an open reading frame, function uncertain. The CDR3 covers 12 residues. The V end was cut by 3 bases, the J end by 5 bases, with 3 bases between. Germline values: CDR1 FNHDT, CDR2 SITEND (reference sequence). The part of the CDR3 DNA that was read is TGTGCCAGCAGTAAAGATAATTCGCCC. It yields the protein CASSKDNSP. Given in full, the CDR3 is CASSKDNSPLYF.

This clone appeared a few times. The gene names here belong to mouse. The CDR3 is cut off 4 residues early in the read; its end comes from the germline J gene. This specimen includes other DNA sequences encoding the same CDR3. J is TRBJ2-5 and V is TRBV13-1, with 8 bases identical to TRBD1. V was clipped by 6 bases and J by 2 bases; unmatched bases: 2. Germline V gene sequence: CDR1 NSHNY, CDR2 SYGAGN. This CDR3 has 13 amino acids. The CDR3 sequence: CASTTGGQDTQYF. Partial CDR3 DNA: TGTGCCAGCACCACAGGGGGCCAAGAC.

This clone was found a few times. Gene labels here are mouse ones. The CDR3 end is not reached by the read, which stops 4 residues before it; the germline J gene fills it in. Other DNA sequences in the sample encode the same CDR3. The chain is built from TRBV19 and TRBJ2-5, with TRBD2 identical over 10 bases. Per the germline V gene, CDR1 is FNHDT and CDR2 is SITEND (reference sequence). CDR3 length equals 14 residues. V dropped 3 bases and J dropped 3; count of bases not matched to a gene: 1. Incomplete CDR3 DNA: TGTGCCAGCAGTACGACTGGGGGGCAAGAC. It translates to CASSTTGGQD. The whole CDR3 protein is CASSTTGGQDTQYF.

This clone has only a few counts. Genes here carry mouse names. Sequencing ends 4 residues short of the CDR3 end; the germline J gene provides the rest. The same CDR3 arises from other DNA sequences in this sample as well. V usage is TRBV1 and J usage is TRBJ2-1; 9 bases are shared with TRBD2. The CDR3 covers 15 residues. Germline V gene lookup returns CDR1 NSQYPW and CDR2 LRSPGD (reference sequence). With 3 bases clipped from V and 1 base from J, the junction kept 1 base outside the gene matches. The part of the CDR3 DNA that was read is TGCACCTGCAGTGCTGGACTGGGGAACTATGCT. It is translated as CTCSAGLGNYA. The whole CDR3 sequence reads CTCSAGLGNYAEQFF.

This clone has ten or more counts. The gene symbols are mouse symbols. The read comes to an end 3 residues before the CDR3 does, leaving the germline J gene to fill in the end. The sample holds other DNA sequences that translate to the same CDR3. The genes are TRBV19 and TRBJ1-6; D remains unclear. TRBJ1-6 is treated as an ORF (open reading frame) with a function not yet certain. The V end lost 5 bases, the J end lost 5 bases, and 8 bases lay between the germline ends. Germline V lookup: CDR1 FNHDT, CDR2 SITEND (reference sequence). The CDR3 consists of 13 residues. The CDR3 DNA, read in part, is TGTGCCAGCAGCAGACAAGATAATTCGCCC. This sequence encodes CASSRQDNSP. The CDR3 in its entirety is CASSRQDNSPLYF.

In the case of this clone: Mouse gene names and germline throughout. The CDR3 end lies 4 residues beyond the end of the read and is filled in from the germline J gene. Other DNA sequences from this sample encode an identical CDR3 as well. J is TRBJ2-3 and V is TRBV13-3, with 10 bases that match TRBD2. The CDR3 covers 14 residues. Germline V gives CDR1 NNHDY, CDR2 SYVADS. The CDR3 sequence: CASSGTGGEETLYF. The sequenced CDR3 bases are TGTGCCAGCAGTGGGACTGGGGGCGAAGAA.

This clone was counted many times. Any gene name here is a mouse gene name. This CDR3 is CASSDQQGAEQFF. The sequenced part of the CDR3 DNA is TGTGCCAGCAGTGACCAACAGGGAGCT. This rearrangement joins TRBV13-1 to TRBJ2-1; D might be TRBD1 (6 bases). From the germline J gene comes the end of the CDR3, since the read stops 4 residues before it. The germline V gene has CDR1 NSHNY and CDR2 SYGAGN. This CDR3 contains 13 residues.

Of note for this clone: These gene names are mouse names. The read terminates 4 residues ahead of where the CDR3 ends, so the germline J gene completes it. This chain uses TRBV1 with TRBJ2-7, with 10 nucleotides matching TRBD1. This CDR3 is built from 14 residues. Germline CDR1 reads NSQYPW; CDR2 reads LRSPGD (reference sequence). CDR3 sequence reads: CTCSAPGTGDEQYF. The CDR3 DNA, read in part, is TGCACCTGCAGTGCCCCCGGGACAGGGGAT.

In this sample, this clone turned up a few times. Here the gene names and germline are mouse. The read ends 4 residues before the CDR3 terminus; that terminus is restored from the germline J gene. This chain uses TRBV31 with TRBJ2-4; 10 nucleotides agree with TRBD2. Looked up from germline, CDR1 is GKSSPN and CDR2 is SITVG. Losses at the gene ends were 2 bases for V and 0 bases for J; bases not matched to a gene: 2. The CDR3 consists of 15 residues. The CDR3 sequence is CAWSDWGASQNTLYF. The covered CDR3 bases are TGTGCCTGGAGTGACTGGGGGGCGAGTCAAAAC. Supplemented by reference TRBV31 and TRBJ2-4, the full variable domain reads AQTIHQWPVAEIKAVGSPLSLGCTIKGKSSPNLYWYWQATGGTLQQLFYSITVGQVESVVQLNLSASRPKDDQFILSTEKLLLSHSGFYLCAWSDWGASQNTLYFGAGTRLSVL.

On this clone: The genes are named according to mouse. Sequencing ends 4 residues short of the CDR3 end; the germline J gene provides the rest. Within the sample, other DNA sequences also encode this same CDR3. The chain is built from TRBV1 and TRBJ2-5; 11 bases match TRBD2. CDR1 is NSQYPW and CDR2 is LRSPGD in the germline V gene (reference sequence). The CDR3 sequence is 14 residues long. The sequenced part of the CDR3 DNA is TGCACCTGCAGTGCGGACTGGGGGGAGGAC. This encodes CTCSADWGED. The full CDR3 is CTCSADWGEDTQYF.

Details on this clone: Any gene name here is a mouse gene name. The DNA ends 4 residues before the CDR3 does, and the rest of the CDR3 is filled in from the germline J gene. The chain links TRBV1 to TRBJ1-1, with D perhaps matching TRBD1 (6 bases). Germline CDR1 and CDR2: NSQYPW and LRSPGD (reference sequence). CDR3 size: 14 residues. The CDR3 bases that were read are TGCACCTGCAGTGCAGCTGGGGGGGCAGTA. Amino acid sequence: CTCSAAGGAV. The full CDR3 protein is CTCSAAGGAVEVFF.

As for this clone: Gene names and germline refer to mouse. Partial CDR3 DNA: TGTGCCAGCGGTGATGGGACTGGGGGGCCCTCCTAT. Protein sequence: CASGDGTGGPSY. The complete CDR3 protein is CASGDGTGGPSYEQYF. The chain uses TRBV13-2 and TRBJ2-7, with 11 bases fitting TRBD2. The read ends 4 residues before the CDR3 terminus; that terminus is restored from the germline J gene. Trimming took 0 bases from V and 0 from J; bases not matched to a gene: 2. CDR1 NNHNN and CDR2 SYGAGS come from the germline V gene (reference sequence). The CDR3 covers 16 residues.